Below, one TCR beta chain is given with its context. The target antigen is unknown. Through a sample-barcoded 5' primer and a J-beta primer mix, a second PCR was run for about 6 to 11 cycles. Carrying 12 random nucleotides, a template-switch adaptor labeled each individual cDNA molecule. A single record per CDR3 protein comes from TCRdb applying MiXCR to the 5' RACE reads. Of about 680,000 distinct CDR3 sequences detected, around 48% appear once; the ten largest clones hold around a third. This sample is drawn from a study of blood T cells in healthy people across ages. V shed 1 base, J shed 4 bases, and the junction held 9 bases outside the gene matches. The CDR3 contains 16 residues. Per germline, CDR1 SGHTA and CDR2 FQGNSA. The donors, healthy Caucasians from Russia, were aged roughly 6 to 95. Study findings and constraints: Long-lived donors had more naive CD4+ cells and higher diversity than aged donors. Nothing was known about donor CMV status, and this possibly confounded expanded clonotype changes.

This clonotype originated in a woman in her sixties or seventies in good health. J is TRBJ2-5 and V is TRBV7-2; 7 bases fit TRBD2. Sequenced sample: blood. The CDR3 reads CASSLVVGGLGETQYF. In DNA form, the CDR3 reads TGTGCCAGCAGCTTAGTGGTGGGAGGGCTTGGAGAGACCCAGTACTTC.